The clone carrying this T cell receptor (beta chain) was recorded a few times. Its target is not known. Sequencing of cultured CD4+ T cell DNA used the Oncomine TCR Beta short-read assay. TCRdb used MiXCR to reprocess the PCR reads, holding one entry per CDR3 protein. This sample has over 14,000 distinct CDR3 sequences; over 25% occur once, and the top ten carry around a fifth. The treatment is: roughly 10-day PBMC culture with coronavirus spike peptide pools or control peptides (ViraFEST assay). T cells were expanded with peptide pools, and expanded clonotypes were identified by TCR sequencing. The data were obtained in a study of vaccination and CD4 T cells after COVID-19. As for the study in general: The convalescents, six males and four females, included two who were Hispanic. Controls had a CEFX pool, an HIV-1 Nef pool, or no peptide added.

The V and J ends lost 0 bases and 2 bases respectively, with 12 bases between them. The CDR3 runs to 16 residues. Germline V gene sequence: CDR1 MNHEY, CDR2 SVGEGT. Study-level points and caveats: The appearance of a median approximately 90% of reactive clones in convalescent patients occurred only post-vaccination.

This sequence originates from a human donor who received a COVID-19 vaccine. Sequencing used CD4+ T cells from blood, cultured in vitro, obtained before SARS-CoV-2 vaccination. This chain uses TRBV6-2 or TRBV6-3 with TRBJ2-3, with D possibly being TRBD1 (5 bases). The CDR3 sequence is CASSYSALRATDTQYF. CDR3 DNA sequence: TGTGCCAGCAGTTACTCGGCCCTCAGGGCCACAGATACGCAGTATTTT.